This T cell receptor (beta chain) derives from a study of cytomegalovirus exposure and HLA in healthy donors. Overall study context: The 95 to 150 validation repertoires were produced on the same platform as the 670 or so repertoires of the first cohort. This was reported in a later analysis.

This CDR3 comprises 15 residues. With 3 bases removed from V and 2 bases from J, the gap between germline ends came to 14 bases. CDR1 and CDR2 (germline): MNHEY, SMNVEV (reference sequence). Sequenced by immunoSEQ multiplex PCR; TCRdb stores in-frame clones only, minus some. The top ten hold 0.65% to 0.85% of the sample, which has roughly 350,000 clones, 86% seen once. The receptor's source is a woman aged 18-29 years in good health and CMV-seronegative. The chain joins TRBV27 to TRBJ2-7, with D tentatively TRBD1 (6 bases). Material for sequencing was PBMCs. The CDR3 coding sequence is TGTGCCAGCAGTTTTAGGGGGTTTGTCACCTACGAGCAGTACTTC. It specifies CASSFRGFVTYEQYF.